The 15 T cell receptor beta chains below were found in one sample sequenced in a study of resident and recirculating memory T cells in vitiligo. Profiled with immunoSEQ multiplex PCR; TCRdb holds only in-frame clones, not every one. The table records around 40,000 clones, approximately 91% of them present only once. The sequencing sample was made of blood. These receptors were obtained from a male donor with vitiligo.

V gene TRBV5-4 combines with J gene TRBJ1-1, with D possibly matching TRBD1 (6 bases). The CDR3 has 15 residues. Germline CDR1 is SGHNT and CDR2 is YYREEE (reference sequence). The V end lost 4 bases, the J end lost 10 bases, and 23 bases lay between the germline ends. The CDR3 reads CASSQGSSEGPRAFF. CDR3 coding DNA: TGTGCCAGCAGCCAGGGGTCAAGCGAGGGCCCAAGAGCTTTCTTT.

The chain carries TRBV5-4 and TRBJ2-3, with 8 bases identical to TRBD1. V was clipped by 0 bases and J by 2 bases; unmatched bases: 2. The CDR3 consists of 15 residues. Germline V lookup: CDR1 SGHNT, CDR2 YYREEE (reference sequence). In nucleotides, the CDR3 is TGTGCCAGCAGCTTGGGACAGGGGTACACAGATACGCAGTATTTT. This codes for CASSLGQGYTDTQYF.

This clone was recorded a few times. V gene TRBV4-1 combines with J gene TRBJ1-4; the D gene is possibly TRBD1 (5 bases). Germline CDR1 MGHRA, CDR2 YSYEKL. The CDR3 length is 15 residues. The V end was cut by 1 base, the J end by 7 bases, with 13 bases between. For the CDR3, the DNA is TGCGCCAGCAGCCAAGGTCGAGGGGAGGGTGAAAAACTGTTTTTT. This sequence encodes CASSQGRGEGEKLFF.

The V gene is TRBV9, the J gene TRBJ2-7; 8 positions agree with TRBD1. Trimming removed 3 bases from V and 2 bases from J; junction bases left unmatched: 4. The CDR3 sequence is 14 residues long. The germline V gene encodes CDR1 SGDLS and CDR2 YYNGEE. The CDR3 DNA reads TGTGCCAGCAGCGCACAGGGGGTTGCCTACGAGCAGTACTTC. This sequence encodes CASSAQGVAYEQYF.

The chain links TRBV4-1 to TRBJ1-4; no definite D call. The CDR3 totals 15 residues. Germline CDR1 reads MGHRA; CDR2 reads YSYEKL. V was pared by 0 bases and J by 3 bases, with 8 bases between. CDR3 nucleotide sequence: TGCGCCAGCAGCCAAGAACAGAGTCCTAATGAAAAACTGTTTTTT. Translating it yields CASSQEQSPNEKLFF.

The V and J genes are TRBV27 and TRBJ2-1; TRBD2 matches 15 bases. This CDR3 has 17 residues. Trimming at V came to 5 bases and at J to 9 bases, leaving 11 bases not matched to a gene. Germline assignment: CDR1 MNHEY and CDR2 SMNVEV (reference sequence). The CDR3 region has the DNA TGTGCCAGCAGTCCCTCCGGGACTAGCGGGGGGTTCAGTGAGCAGTTCTTC. This codes for CASSPSGTSGGFSEQFF.

This chain links TRBV10-1 with TRBJ2-7; perhaps TRBD1 as D (6 bases). The CDR3 is 14 residues long. Germline loops: CDR1 WNHNN, CDR2 SYGVQD (reference sequence). The germline V and J ends were trimmed by 3 bases and 9 bases, with 18 bases remaining between them. The CDR3 DNA reads TGCGCCAGCAGTGATGGATACAGGGTGGGTTTGCAGTACTTC. Translating it yields CASSDGYRVGLQYF.

The V gene is TRBV15, the J gene TRBJ1-1; unclear D gene. In germline, CDR1 is LNHNV, CDR2 YYDKDF (reference sequence). V lost 0 bases and J 4 bases, leaving 9 bases between the germline ends. This CDR3 spans 14 amino acids. The CDR3 loop reads CATSRDRSTTEAFF. In nucleotides, the CDR3 is TGTGCCACCAGCAGAGATCGTTCTACCACTGAAGCTTTCTTT.

This clone has a single count. The chain carries TRBV5-1 and TRBJ2-1, with D tentatively TRBD2 (6 bases). The V end lost 5 bases, the J end lost 5 bases, and 17 bases lay between the germline ends. This CDR3 region has 15 residues. The germline CDR1 and CDR2 sequences are SGHRS and YFSETQ. The CDR3 is CASRPTGDPNNEQFF. In nucleotides, the CDR3 is TGCGCCAGCAGGCCTACGGGGGATCCCAACAATGAGCAGTTCTTC.

The CDR3 spells CATSRERDSLNEKLFF. DNA for the CDR3: TGTGCCACCAGCAGAGAACGGGACAGCTTAAATGAAAAACTGTTTTTT. This rearrangement joins TRBV15 to TRBJ1-4; TRBD1 agrees at 7 bases. The CDR3 is 16 amino acids. Germline-derived CDR1 and CDR2 are LNHNV and YYDKDF (reference sequence). The J segment lost 5 bases and the V segment lost 0 bases, leaving 6 bases of the junction unmatched.

The chain joins TRBV9 to TRBJ2-7; D is possibly TRBD1 (6 bases). The CDR3 length is 14 residues. Germline loops: CDR1 SGDLS, CDR2 YYNGEE. V gave up 3 bases and J gave up 0 bases, with 10 bases separating them. The CDR3 is CASSEQGNSYEQYF. CDR3 coding DNA: TGTGCCAGCAGCGAACAGGGAAACTCCTACGAGCAGTACTTC.

V and J are TRBV5-4 and TRBJ2-2; D is possibly TRBD2 (7 bases). CDR3 size: 16 residues. The germline V and J ends were trimmed by 4 bases and 1 base, with 14 bases remaining between them. Germline CDR1 is SGHNT and CDR2 is YYREEE (reference sequence). Here the CDR3 reads CASSLGRGQNTGELFF. CDR3 DNA: TGTGCCAGCAGCCTGGGGCGGGGGCAGAACACCGGGGAGCTGTTTTTT.

CDR3 protein: CASSYSSGTGGGEQFF. In DNA form, the CDR3 reads TGTGCCAGCAGTTACTCGAGCGGGACAGGGGGCGGTGAGCAGTTCTTC. The V and J genes are TRBV6-5 and TRBJ2-1; 12 nucleotides align to TRBD1. Germline CDR1 MNHEY, CDR2 SVGAGI. Trimming removed 0 bases from V and 9 bases from J; junction bases left unmatched: 6. This CDR3 contains 16 residues.

This rearrangement joins TRBV7-8 to TRBJ1-3, with D possibly TRBD1 on 5 matching bases. Germline V lookup: CDR1 SGHVS, CDR2 FQNEAQ. The CDR3 runs 15 residues. The V end lost 5 bases, the J end lost 3 bases, and 14 bases lay between the germline ends. The CDR3: CASSPPRVFGNTIYF. In DNA form, the CDR3 reads TGTGCCAGCAGCCCCCCCAGGGTTTTTGGAAACACCATATATTTT.

CDR3 bases: TGTGCTAGTGGTTTGGGACAGGGGGTGAAGGGAAACGAGCAGTACTTC. As protein: CASGLGQGVKGNEQYF. The V call is TRBV12-5, the J call TRBJ2-7, with 9 positions matching TRBD1. CDR3 length: 16 amino acids. Germline trimming cut 1 base from V and 5 bases from J; bases unmatched to any gene: 9. Germline V CDR1 and CDR2: LGHNT, FRNRAP.